This T cell receptor (beta chain) was documented in a study of cytomegalovirus exposure and HLA in healthy donors. Healthy bone marrow donors supplied every sample. Worth noting for this clone: Its cognate antigen is unknown.

Germline lookup yields CDR1 MDHEN and CDR2 SYDVKM. The CDR3 totals 13 residues. After removal of 4 bases from V and 7 bases from J, the junction contained 6 bases not matched to a gene. Study-level results: A later analysis reported that several of the most significant clusters appeared to be linked to common viral pathogens, among them Epstein-Barr virus. An analysis was carried out later, and it reportedly showed fewer N-insertions in an Asian-associated ancestry cluster than the approximately 670-donor mean.

The PCR contained 60 Vbeta and 13 Jbeta primers. Sequencing used immunoSEQ multiplex PCR; TCRdb keeps in-frame clones, though not all of them. Altogether 65,000 to 85,000 clones are present, about nine tenths being singletons, with the ten largest covering roughly 2%. Sequenced material: PBMCs. The clonotype was recovered from a woman in her thirties in good health and CMV-seronegative. This chain joins TRBV28 and TRBJ1-1; 7 positions match TRBD1. In DNA form, the CDR3 reads TGTGCCAGCAGTTCTCCGGGACAGCTTGAAGCTTTCTTT. This gives the protein CASSSPGQLEAFF.